This T cell receptor beta chain was profiled in a study of blood T cells in healthy people across ages. This clonotype was seen a few times. Through a sample-barcoded 5' primer and a J-beta primer mix, a second PCR was run for about 6 to 11 cycles. MiXCR was run by TCRdb on the 5' RACE reads, yielding one entry per CDR3 protein. The repertoire holds 1.5 million to 2 million distinct CDR3 sequences, 28% seen once, with roughly 8% in the top ten. Trimming pared 3 bases from V and 5 bases from J, leaving 16 bases between. CDR3 size: 15 residues. Per germline, CDR1 MNHNS and CDR2 SASEGT. The origin of this receptor is a woman aged 25 to 45 in good health. This sequence joins TRBV6-1 and TRBJ1-1; TRBD1 might be the D (6 bases). Sequenced material: blood. In DNA, the CDR3 is TGTGCCAGCAGTGAGGACAGTTTCCGTGGGACTGAAGCTTTCTTT. Translation: CASSEDSFRGTEAFF.